This is a list of T cell receptor beta chains from one sample in a study of vaccination effects on CD4 cells after COVID-19. This table comes from immunoSEQ multiplex PCR, and its TCRdb copy is limited to in-frame clones, with some not included. This sample yields 45,000 to 75,000 clones, of which more than 60% are seen a single time; approximately 3% belongs to the top ten. No antigen is known for these receptors. The sequences come from CD4+ T cells from PBMCs cultured without peptide, collected before COVID-19 vaccination. All receptors derive from a human donor who received a COVID-19 vaccine. CDR3s include the opening cysteine and the closing phenylalanine or tryptophan. Size is stated for part of the rows, as once, few or many counts, or as a class when the clone is expanded.

clone size,J gene,V gene,CDR3 length,CDR3 protein
NA,TRBJ2-5,TRBV14,16,CASSHTRTGLSETQYF
NA,TRBJ2-5,TRBV24-1,15,CATQKGTSGVKTQYF
NA,TRBJ2-1,TRBV2,14,CASSRRGPYNEQFF
medium-sized,TRBJ2-1,TRBV2,17,CASSDDEAFSSYNEQFF
NA,TRBJ2-3,TRBV24-1,15,CATSGWGPSTDTQYF
NA,TRBJ2-2,TRBV7-3,14,CASSRTLSGGELFF
NA,TRBJ2-2,TRBV6-5,13,CASKTGDTGELFF
NA,TRBJ2-1,TRBV9,15,CASSERTGDYNEQFF
once,TRBJ1-2,TRBV3-1/TRBV3-2,13,CASSLRAVNGYTF
NA,TRBJ2-3,TRBV6-5,15,CASSGRQGDTDTQYF
NA,TRBJ2-4,TRBV5-5,13,CASSLEFADIQYF
NA,TRBJ1-2,TRBV19,16,CASSIGQDRALYGYTF
NA,TRBJ2-2,TRBV28,14,CASIGQGSTGELFF
NA,TRBJ2-5,TRBV3-1/TRBV3-2,15,CASSGQGGPQETQYF
NA,TRBJ1-2,TRBV7-2,15,CASSLVTGGAYGYTF
NA,TRBJ1-6,TRBV3-1/TRBV3-2,14,CASSHRTRNSPLHF
NA,TRBJ2-2,TRBV24-1,13,CATGQARTGELFF
NA,TRBJ2-5,TRBV10-1,15,CASSEAGHLGETQYF
NA,TRBJ1-3,TRBV19,14,CASAGANSGNTIYF
NA,TRBJ1-5,TRBV5-8,17,CASSPGTGYTSNQPQHF
once,TRBJ2-3,TRBV7-7,13,CASSPTGTDTQYF
NA,TRBJ1-1,TRBV3-1/TRBV3-2,14,CASSPLGDDTEAFF
NA,TRBJ2-2,TRBV6-5,14,CASRIDFYTGELFF
NA,TRBJ1-1,TRBV20-1,13,CSASPQTDTEAFF
few,TRBJ1-5,TRBV12-5,15,CASGLTGESNQPQHF
NA,TRBJ1-1,TRBV28,14,CASSLRALNTEAFF
NA,TRBJ2-2,TRBV9,15,CASSVGSSNTGELFF
NA,TRBJ2-3,TRBV7-8,15,CASSVRAVGTDTQYF
few,TRBJ1-5,TRBV24-1,15,CATAGGTGINQPQHF
NA,TRBJ2-5,TRBV7-3,13,CASSYDRGETQYF
NA,TRBJ2-1,TRBV27,15,CASSTSWVAGNEQFF
NA,TRBJ2-1,TRBV2,14,CASSEEPSYNEQFF
NA,TRBJ2-3,TRBV5-1,14,CASSTTGSTDTQYF
few,TRBJ2-2,TRBV5-1,16,CASSVDRVVDTGELFF
few,TRBJ2-2,TRBV30,13,CAWSPTPAGELFF
NA,TRBJ1-6,TRBV28,14,CASSLGQGNSPLHF
NA,TRBJ1-5,TRBV10-2,14,CASSEQGAHQPQHF
NA,TRBJ1-1,TRBV27,13,CASSPNRGTEAFF
NA,TRBJ1-5,TRBV19,19,CASSIVGGRTTYSNQPQHF
NA,TRBJ2-1,TRBV27,18,CASSLVPGLAGGHNEQFF
NA,TRBJ1-1,TRBV6-4,14,CASSAGQADTEAFF
NA,TRBJ2-6,TRBV28,14,CASSLTPGANVLTF
once,TRBJ1-4,TRBV5-4,13,CASSSSTNEKLFF
NA,TRBJ1-5,TRBV2,15,CASRRETGHNQPQHF
NA,TRBJ2-2,TRBV6-5,15,CASRGVRVVPGELFF
NA,TRBJ1-2,TRBV29-1,15,CSVEAGGRKGYGYTF
few,TRBJ1-2,TRBV6-6,11,CASSPGGGYTF
NA,TRBJ1-1,TRBV6-2/TRBV6-3,13,CASSTLRDTEAFF